Detailed here is one T cell receptor beta chain. Trimming stripped 3 bases from V and 7 bases from J, with 13 bases between. Germline V gene lookup returns CDR1 SGHTS and CDR2 YDEGEE. CDR3 length equals 14 residues. Clones were read by immunoSEQ multiplex PCR, and TCRdb kept only the in-frame ones, dropping some. The sample includes 150,000 to 200,000 clones, roughly nine tenths seen only once; the top ten take approximately 2.3%. This record comes from a study of blood T cell repertoires in COVID-19. Overall study context: Acute and convalescent COVID-19 specimens originated in the United States, Italy and Spain.

The sequence was collected from a man between 70 and 80 years old with active or convalescent COVID-19. The chain recombines TRBV5-8 with TRBJ2-2, with unresolved D. The specimen was peripheral blood. The CDR3 nucleotides read TGTGCCAGCAGCTCGACACGTCCTTACGGGGAGCTGTTTTTT. The encoded protein is CASSSTRPYGELFF.